The T cell receptor (beta chain) described here comes from a study of CD8+ T cells in alopecia areata. As for treatment: oral pan-JAK inhibitor, 5-10 mg twice daily. The CDR3 extends over 13 amino acids. Deletions cut 5 bases from V and 1 base from J, with 11 bases between. Germline V gene data show CDR1 as SQVTM and CDR2 as ANQGSEA. Isolated RNA was reverse transcribed into cDNA used as the sequencing template. Measured with immunoSEQ multiplex PCR; TCRdb has only the in-frame clones, and not every one. The sample records about 180,000 clones, about 55% being singletons. The sample was CD8+ T cells sorted from blood, taken at week 24, from a patient treated with tofacitinib. V and J are TRBV29-1 and TRBJ1-1, with D perhaps matching TRBD1 (5 bases). The origin of this receptor is a human donor with alopecia areata. CDR3 in DNA: TGCAGCGTTAATCCCAGGGAGAACACTGAAGCTTTCTTT. It yields the protein CSVNPRENTEAFF.